The text below deals with one T cell receptor beta chain. Its matching antigen is unknown. TCRdb re-called the 5' RACE reads and shows each CDR3 protein once, DNA omitted. Its table records 450,000 to 600,000 distinct CDR3 sequences. The record originates from a study of T cells expressing NK-cell markers. The CDR3 is 14 amino acids. Findings of the study overall: Among CD8+ T cells from five or six donors, dominant NKG2C+ clonotypes accounted for roughly 1.0-7.0%.

The genes are TRBV12-3 or TRBV12-4 and TRBJ2-7; checking the TCRdb D call of TRBD1 is not possible without DNA. Specimen: blood T cells: a sorted CD56 or NKG2C T cell subset, CD4+ or CD8+ T cells, or bulk PBMC T cells (not recorded which). The sequence was obtained from a young man in good health. The chain's CDR3 is CASRVGTGTLEQYF.